The 6 T cell receptor beta chains reported below all come from one sample, sequenced in a study of shared clonotypes between healthy human individuals. The data were produced by immunoSEQ multiplex PCR, yet TCRdb's version contains in-frame clones alone and is incomplete. The sample contains about 490,000 clones, more than 65% of which appear only once. The material sequenced was PBMCs. These receptors were taken from a woman aged 40 to 50 in good health. Some clones in this sample may be carry-over from other donors' samples.

The V call is TRBV18, the J call TRBJ1-2; D not certain. The ends were cut back, 2 bases at V and 8 bases at J, with 12 bases in the middle. Germline CDR1 reads KGHSH; CDR2 reads LQKENI. The CDR3 has 13 residues. The CDR3 DNA sequence: TGTGCCAGCTCACCAGTCCGCGGTGAGGGCTACACCTTC. Translating it yields CASSPVRGEGYTF.

This chain joins TRBV2 and TRBJ2-5; 8 nucleotides line up with TRBD2. The CDR3 contains 14 residues. The V and J ends lost 3 bases and 4 bases, in that order; junction bases with no gene match: 4. The germline CDR1 and CDR2 sequences are SNHLY and FYNNEI. CDR3 DNA sequence: TGTGCCAGCAGTGACGGACTAGCCGGAGAGACCCAGTACTTC. Amino acids: CASSDGLAGETQYF.

V is TRBV29-1 and J is TRBJ2-7; maybe TRBD1 (5 bases). This CDR3 is built from 15 residues. Trimming cost V 3 bases and J 3 bases, with 18 bases left between them. Germline V gives CDR1 SQVTM, CDR2 ANQGSEA. DNA for the CDR3: TGCAGCGTTGAGGGCCGGCCAGGGAATGACTACGAGCAGTACTTC. Translating it yields CSVEGRPGNDYEQYF.

A few counts support this clone. This chain joins TRBV30 and TRBJ2-1; D call uncertain. Trimming cost V 2 bases and J 5 bases, with 22 bases left between them. This CDR3 is 17 amino acids long. Per germline, CDR1 GTSNPN and CDR2 SVGIG (reference sequence). The chain's CDR3 is CAWSRSNWGTQDNEQFF. The CDR3 nucleotides read TGTGCCTGGAGTCGGAGTAATTGGGGAACCCAAGACAATGAGCAGTTCTTC.

This clone was counted a few times. This sequence joins TRBV5-1 and TRBJ1-1, with a tentative D call TRBD1 (5 bases). Germline values: CDR1 SGHRS, CDR2 YFSETQ. Deletions cut 0 bases from V and 6 bases from J, with 12 bases between. The CDR3 sequence is 14 residues long. The CDR3 sequence is CASSLVQGLAEAFF. Here the CDR3 DNA reads TGCGCCAGCAGCTTGGTGCAGGGCCTGGCTGAAGCTTTCTTT.

As concerns this clone: A read error likely explains this, since a far larger clone differs by one base. V and J are TRBV25-1 and TRBJ1-1; weak D call: TRBD1 (6 bases). CDR3 length: 17 residues. Germline V gene data show CDR1 as MGHDK and CDR2 as SYGVNS. DNA for the CDR3: TGTGCCAGCAGTGAATATGCGACTGGGCAGGGGAACACTGAAGCTTTATTT. Protein sequence: CASSEYATGQGNTEALF.